This TCR beta chain was captured in a study of T cell repertoires in cytomegalovirus infection. Study summary: Carrying CMV and the relevant HLA type showed in public TCR beta signatures.

V lost 3 bases, J lost 3 bases, and 4 bases stayed unmatched. Germline CDR1 MDHEN, CDR2 SYDVKM. The CDR3 has 15 amino acids. A single record per CDR3 protein comes from TCRdb applying MiXCR to the reads. The sample holds about 680,000 distinct CDR3 sequences, roughly a quarter seen once. Findings of the study overall: The response measured ex vivo was dominated by TCR beta clonotypes (HLA-C-restricted and CMV-specific). Totalled public TCR beta family frequency picked out people who carried CMV plus the relevant HLA.

A note on this clonotype: The antigen is unknown.

This TCR derives from a human donor in good health (CMV status not recorded). Some clones in this sample may be carry-over from other donors' samples. The rearrangement joins TRBV28 to TRBJ2-1; 8 positions agree with TRBD2. Sample: CD8+ T cells from PBMCs. This CDR3 reads CASSFFGGDYNEQFF. The CDR3 region has the DNA TGTGCCAGCAGTTTCTTCGGGGGGGACTACAATGAGCAGTTCTTC.